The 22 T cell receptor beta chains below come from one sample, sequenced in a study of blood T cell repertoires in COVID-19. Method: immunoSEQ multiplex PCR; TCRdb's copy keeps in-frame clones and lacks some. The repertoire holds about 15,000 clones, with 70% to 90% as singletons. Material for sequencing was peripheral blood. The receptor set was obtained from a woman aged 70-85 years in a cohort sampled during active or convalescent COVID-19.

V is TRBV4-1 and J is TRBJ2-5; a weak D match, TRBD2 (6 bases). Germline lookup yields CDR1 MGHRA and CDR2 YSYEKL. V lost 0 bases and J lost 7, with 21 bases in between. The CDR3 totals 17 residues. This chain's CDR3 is CASSQEPGAVVGGTQYF. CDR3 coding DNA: TGCGCCAGCAGCCAAGAGCCCGGGGCAGTAGTCGGGGGGACCCAGTACTTC.

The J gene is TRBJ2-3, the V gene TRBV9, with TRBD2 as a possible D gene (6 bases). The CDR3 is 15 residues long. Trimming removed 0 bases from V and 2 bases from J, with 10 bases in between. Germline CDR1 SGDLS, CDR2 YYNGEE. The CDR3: CASSVDPSDTDTQYF. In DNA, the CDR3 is TGTGCCAGCAGCGTAGATCCTAGCGACACAGATACGCAGTATTTT.

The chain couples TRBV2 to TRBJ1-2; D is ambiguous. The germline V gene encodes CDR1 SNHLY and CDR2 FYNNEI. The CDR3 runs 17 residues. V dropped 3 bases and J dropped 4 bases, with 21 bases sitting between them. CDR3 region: CASSDLSLAEFSYGYTF. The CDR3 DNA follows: TGTGCCAGCAGTGATTTGTCTCTAGCAGAGTTTAGCTATGGCTACACCTTC.

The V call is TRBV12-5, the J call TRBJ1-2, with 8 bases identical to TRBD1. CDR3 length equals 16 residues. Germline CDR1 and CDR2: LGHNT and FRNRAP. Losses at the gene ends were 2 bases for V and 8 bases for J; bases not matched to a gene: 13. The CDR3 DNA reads TGTGCTAGTGGTTTGATGACAGGGGCCCGTTTGAAAGGCTACACCTTC. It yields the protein CASGLMTGARLKGYTF.

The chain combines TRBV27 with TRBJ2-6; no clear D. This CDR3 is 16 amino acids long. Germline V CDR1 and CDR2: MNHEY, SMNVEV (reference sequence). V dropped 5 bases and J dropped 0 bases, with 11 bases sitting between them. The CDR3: CASSVGKISGANVLTF. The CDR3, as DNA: TGTGCCAGCAGTGTCGGTAAGATCTCTGGGGCCAACGTCCTGACTTTC.

In DNA form, the CDR3 reads TGTGCCACCAGTGATTTGAGGGACAGTACCAATGAGCAGTTCTTC. Translation: CATSDLRDSTNEQFF. The J gene is TRBJ2-1, the V gene TRBV24-1, with 7 bases identical to TRBD1. Germline assignment: CDR1 KGHDR and CDR2 SFDVKD. CDR3 size: 15 residues. V dropped 0 bases and J dropped 6; count of bases not matched to a gene: 4.

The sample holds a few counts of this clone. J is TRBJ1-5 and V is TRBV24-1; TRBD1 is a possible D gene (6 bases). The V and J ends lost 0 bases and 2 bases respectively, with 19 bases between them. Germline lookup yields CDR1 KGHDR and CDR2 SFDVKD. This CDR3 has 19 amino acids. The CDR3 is CATSDLQYRVVVCNQPQHF. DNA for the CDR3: TGTGCCACCAGTGATTTGCAATACAGGGTGGTGGTTTGCAATCAGCCCCAGCATTTT.

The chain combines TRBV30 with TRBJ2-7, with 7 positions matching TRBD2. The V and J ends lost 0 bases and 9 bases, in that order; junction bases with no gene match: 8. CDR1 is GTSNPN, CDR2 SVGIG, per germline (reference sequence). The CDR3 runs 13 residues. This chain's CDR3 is CAWSVSGRGMQYF. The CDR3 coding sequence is TGTGCCTGGAGTGTAAGCGGGCGGGGGATGCAGTACTTC. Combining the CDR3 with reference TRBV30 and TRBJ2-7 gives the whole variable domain SQTIHQWPATLVQPVGSPLSLECTVEGTSNPNLYWYRQAAGRGLQLLFYSVGIGQISSEVPQNLSASRPQDRQFILSSKKLLLSDSGFYLCAWSVSGRGMQYFGPGTRLTVT.

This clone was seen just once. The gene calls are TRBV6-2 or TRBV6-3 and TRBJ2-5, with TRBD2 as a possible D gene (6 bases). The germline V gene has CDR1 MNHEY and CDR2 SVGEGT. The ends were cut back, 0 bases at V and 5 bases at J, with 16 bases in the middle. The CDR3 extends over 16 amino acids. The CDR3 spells CASSYSQTRLEETQYF. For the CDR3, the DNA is TGTGCCAGCAGTTACTCCCAGACTAGGCTCGAGGAGACCCAGTACTTC.

The CDR3 here is CASSVAPRGNEQFF. The CDR3, as DNA: TGTGCCAGCAGTGTAGCACCTCGGGGCAATGAGCAGTTCTTC. The rearrangement joins TRBV27 to TRBJ2-1, with D possibly matching TRBD2 (5 bases). There are 14 residues in the CDR3. The V gene's germline CDR1 is MNHEY and CDR2 SMNVEV (reference sequence). V shed 5 bases and J shed 6 bases, with 14 bases lying between them.

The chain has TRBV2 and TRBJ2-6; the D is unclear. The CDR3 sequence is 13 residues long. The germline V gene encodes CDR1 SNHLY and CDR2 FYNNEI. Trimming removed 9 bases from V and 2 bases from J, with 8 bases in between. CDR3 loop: CARVVAGANVLTF. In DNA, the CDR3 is TGTGCCAGGGTTGTAGCTGGGGCCAACGTCCTGACTTTC.

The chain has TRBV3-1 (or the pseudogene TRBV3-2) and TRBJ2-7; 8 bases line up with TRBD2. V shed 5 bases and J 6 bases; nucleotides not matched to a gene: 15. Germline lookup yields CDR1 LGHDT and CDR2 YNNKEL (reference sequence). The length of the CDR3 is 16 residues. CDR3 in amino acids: CASSGTHGAGGIEQYF. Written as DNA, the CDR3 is TGTGCCAGCAGCGGGACACATGGGGCGGGGGGAATCGAGCAGTACTTC.

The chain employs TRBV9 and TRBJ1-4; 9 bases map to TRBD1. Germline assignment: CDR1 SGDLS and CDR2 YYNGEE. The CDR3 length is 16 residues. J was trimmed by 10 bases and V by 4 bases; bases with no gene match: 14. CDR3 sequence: CASSPRPGQGQGKLFF. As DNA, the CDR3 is TGTGCCAGCAGCCCCAGACCGGGACAGGGTCAAGGAAAACTGTTTTTT.

Written as DNA, the CDR3 is TGCGCCAGCAGAATGGACAGGGCATTGCACTACGAGCAGTACTTC. It yields the protein CASRMDRALHYEQYF. The V gene is TRBV5-1, the J gene TRBJ2-7; TRBD1 matches at 8 bases. Germline loops: CDR1 SGHRS, CDR2 YFSETQ. This CDR3 has 15 residues. Trimming cost V 5 bases and J 3 bases; bases outside gene matches: 10. Complete variable domain (other parts from reference TRBV5-1 and TRBJ2-7): KAGVTQTPRYLIKTRGQQVTLSCSPISGHRSVSWYQQTPGQGLQFLFEYFSETQRNKGNFPGRFSGRQFSNSRSEMNVSTLELGDSALYLCASRMDRALHYEQYFGPGTRLTVT.

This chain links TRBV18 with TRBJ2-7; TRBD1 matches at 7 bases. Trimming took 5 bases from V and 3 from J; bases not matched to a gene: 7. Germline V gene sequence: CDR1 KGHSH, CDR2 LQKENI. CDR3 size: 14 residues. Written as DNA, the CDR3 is TGTGCCAGCTCAACCTCGGCAGGGGGCTACGAGCAGTACTTC. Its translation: CASSTSAGGYEQYF.

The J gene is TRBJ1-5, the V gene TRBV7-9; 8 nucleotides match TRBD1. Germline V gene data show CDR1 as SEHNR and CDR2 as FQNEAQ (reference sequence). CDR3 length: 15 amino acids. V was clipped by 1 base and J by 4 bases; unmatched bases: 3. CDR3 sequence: CASSLGTGPNQPQHF. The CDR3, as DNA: TGTGCCAGCAGCTTAGGGACAGGGCCAAATCAGCCCCAGCATTTT. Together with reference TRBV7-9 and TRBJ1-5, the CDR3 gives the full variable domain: DTGVSQNPRHKITKRGQNVTFRCDPISEHNRLYWYRQTLGQGPEFLTYFQNEAQLEKSRLLSDRFSAERPKGSFSTLEIQRTEQGDSAMYLCASSLGTGPNQPQHFGDGTRLSIL.

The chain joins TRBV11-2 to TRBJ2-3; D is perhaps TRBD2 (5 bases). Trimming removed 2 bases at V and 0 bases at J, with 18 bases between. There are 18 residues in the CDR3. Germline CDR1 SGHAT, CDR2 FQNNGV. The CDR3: CASSLRWLAGPSTDTQYF. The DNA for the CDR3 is TGTGCCAGCAGCTTAAGGTGGCTAGCTGGTCCTAGCACAGATACGCAGTATTTT.

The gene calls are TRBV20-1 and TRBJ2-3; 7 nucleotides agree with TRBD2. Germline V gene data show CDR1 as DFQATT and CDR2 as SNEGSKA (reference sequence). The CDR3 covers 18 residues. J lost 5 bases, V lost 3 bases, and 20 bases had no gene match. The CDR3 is CSASPSLGLAAFLDTQYF. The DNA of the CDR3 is TGCAGTGCTAGTCCCTCCTTGGGGCTAGCGGCGTTTTTAGATACGCAGTATTTT.

The CDR3 protein is CASSPMSTSTDTQYF. The CDR3 DNA reads TGTGCCAGCAGTCCCATGTCGACTAGCACAGATACGCAGTATTTT. The gene calls are TRBV5-4 and TRBJ2-3; D ambiguous. CDR1 SGHNT and CDR2 YYREEE come from the germline V gene (reference sequence). Trimming shortened V by 5 bases and J by 0 bases, and 13 bases separated the two germline ends. There are 15 residues in the CDR3.

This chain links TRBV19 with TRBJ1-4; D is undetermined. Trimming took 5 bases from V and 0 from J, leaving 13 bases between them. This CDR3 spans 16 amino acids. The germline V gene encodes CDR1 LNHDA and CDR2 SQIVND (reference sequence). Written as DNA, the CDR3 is TGTGCCAGTAGTTCTTCTCGGGGAGCAACTAATGAAAAACTGTTTTTT. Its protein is CASSSSRGATNEKLFF. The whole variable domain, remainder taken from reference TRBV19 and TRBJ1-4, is DGGITQSPKYLFRKEGQNVTLSCEQNLNHDAMYWYRQDPGQGLRLIYYSQIVNDFQKGDIAEGYSVSREKKESFPLTVTSAQKNPTAFYLCASSSSRGATNEKLFFGSGTQLSVL.

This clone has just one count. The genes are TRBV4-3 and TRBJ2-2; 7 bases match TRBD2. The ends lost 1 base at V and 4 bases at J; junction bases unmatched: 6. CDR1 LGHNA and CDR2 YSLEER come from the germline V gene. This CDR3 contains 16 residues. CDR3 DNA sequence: TGCGCCAGCAGCCAAGTACCTAGCGGAGGCACCGGGGAGCTGTTTTTT. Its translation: CASSQVPSGGTGELFF.

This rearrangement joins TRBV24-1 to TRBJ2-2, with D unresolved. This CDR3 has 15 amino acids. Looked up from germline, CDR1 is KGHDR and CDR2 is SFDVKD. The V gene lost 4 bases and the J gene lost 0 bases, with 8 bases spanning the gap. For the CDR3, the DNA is TGTGCCACCAGTGACCCCAAAACGAACACCGGGGAGCTGTTTTTT. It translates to CATSDPKTNTGELFF.